This T cell receptor (beta chain) derives from a study of cytomegalovirus exposure and HLA in healthy donors. Primers for the PCR totalled 60 Vbeta and 13 Jbeta. Produced via immunoSEQ multiplex PCR; TCRdb's table is partial and in-frame only. The table shows 85,000 to 120,000 clones, with 65% to 80% occurring only once. This CDR3 is 15 amino acids long. CDR1 SGHRS and CDR2 YFSETQ come from the germline V gene. V is TRBV5-1 and J is TRBJ2-5; D not resolved. Matching the DNA end better, TRBJ2-7 makes the J call doubtful. The source is a male donor in good health and CMV-seropositive. The specimen was PBMCs. This CDR3 is CASSLASTPIYEQYF. CDR3 DNA sequence: TGCGCCAGCAGCTTGGCCTCTACTCCTATCTACGAGCAGTACTTC.